Described below is a single T cell receptor beta chain sequence and its context. Its antigen remains unidentified. These data belong to a study of identical twins. Per germline, CDR1 SQVTM and CDR2 ANQGSEA. The CDR3 has 14 amino acids. V shed 7 bases, J shed 4 bases, and the junction held 7 bases outside the gene matches. Each CDR3 protein is one row after TCRdb ran MiXCR on the 5' RACE reads. The sample yields around 470,000 distinct CDR3 sequences, more than 13% seen once. Study results and caveats: Among monozygotic twins, out-of-frame TCR alpha sharing exceeded what models predicted. Memory repertoires showed no such pattern, whereas abundant cord blood beta clonotypes carried fewer insertions. Twin pairs' shared out-of-frame alpha sequences were enriched in low generation probability.

This sample also appeared in a second study, on yellow fever vaccine responses in identical twins.

Sequenced sample: CD4+ T cells sorted from blood. The chain carries TRBV29-1 and TRBJ2-3, with 11 positions matching TRBD1. This receptor was obtained from a woman younger than 30 in good health. The chain's CDR3 is CSAAGQGGPDTQYF. Written as DNA, the CDR3 is TGCAGCGCCGCGGGACAGGGGGGTCCAGATACGCAGTATTTT.